This T cell receptor beta chain derives from a study of Graves' ophthalmopathy and Graves' hyperthyroidism. This clonotype was detected ten times or more. The authors amplified TCR beta CDR3 regions from RNA transcripts. After a first-round RT-PCR with HTBI primers, a second-round multiplex PCR was run. TCRdb re-called the multiplex PCR reads through MiXCR, storing one row per CDR3 protein. The sample includes about 410,000 distinct CDR3 sequences, around 16% of them seen just once. Germline V gives CDR1 MNHEY, CDR2 SVGAGI. The junction had 13 bases not matched to a gene; V was cut back by 4 bases and J by 4 bases. CDR3 length equals 17 residues.

The V and J genes are TRBV6-5 and TRBJ2-5, with 9 bases lining up with TRBD2. The receptor comes from a woman between 18 and 29 years old with Graves' ophthalmopathy. Input material: peripheral blood. CDR3 nucleotide sequence: TGTGCCAGCAGTTCCAGATTCCCTTTAGCGGGAGCAGAGACCCAGTACTTC. Its translation: CASSSRFPLAGAETQYF.